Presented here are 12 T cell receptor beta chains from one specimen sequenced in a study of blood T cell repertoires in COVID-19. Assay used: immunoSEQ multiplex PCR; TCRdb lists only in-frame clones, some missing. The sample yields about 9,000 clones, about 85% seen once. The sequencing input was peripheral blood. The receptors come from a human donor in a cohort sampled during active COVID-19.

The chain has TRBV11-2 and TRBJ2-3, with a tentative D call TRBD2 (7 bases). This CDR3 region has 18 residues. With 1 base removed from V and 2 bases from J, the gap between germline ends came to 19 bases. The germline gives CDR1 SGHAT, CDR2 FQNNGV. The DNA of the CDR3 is TGTGCCAGCAGCTTAGGGTTCTTGCGGGGGCCAGACACAGATACGCAGTATTTT. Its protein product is CASSLGFLRGPDTDTQYF.

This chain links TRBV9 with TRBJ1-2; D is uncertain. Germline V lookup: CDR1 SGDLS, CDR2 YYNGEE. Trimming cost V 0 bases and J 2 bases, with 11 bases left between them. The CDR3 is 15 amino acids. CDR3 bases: TGTGCCAGCAGCGTAGGTCAGATTCCAAACTATGGCTACACCTTC. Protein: CASSVGQIPNYGYTF.

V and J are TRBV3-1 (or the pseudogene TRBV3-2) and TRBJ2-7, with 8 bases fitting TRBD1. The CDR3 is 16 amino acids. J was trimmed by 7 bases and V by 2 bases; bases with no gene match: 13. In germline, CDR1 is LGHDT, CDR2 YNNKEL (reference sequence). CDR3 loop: CASSQPSLTGVGEQYF. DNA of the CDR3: TGTGCCAGCAGCCAACCATCCTTGACAGGGGTGGGGGAGCAGTACTTC.

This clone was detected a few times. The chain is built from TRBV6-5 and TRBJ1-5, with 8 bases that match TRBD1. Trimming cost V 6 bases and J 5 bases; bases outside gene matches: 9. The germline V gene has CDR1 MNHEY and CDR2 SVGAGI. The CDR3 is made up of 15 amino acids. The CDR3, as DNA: TGTGCCAGCAGGGTCGGTGCAGGGGGCGATCAGCCCCAGCATTTT. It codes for CASRVGAGGDQPQHF.

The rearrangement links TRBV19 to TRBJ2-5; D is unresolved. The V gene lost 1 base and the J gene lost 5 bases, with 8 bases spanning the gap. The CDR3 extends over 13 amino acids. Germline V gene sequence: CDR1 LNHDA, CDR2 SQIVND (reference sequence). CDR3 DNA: TGTGCCAGTAGTATAGCTCTCCTCGAGACCCAGTACTTC. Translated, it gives CASSIALLETQYF.

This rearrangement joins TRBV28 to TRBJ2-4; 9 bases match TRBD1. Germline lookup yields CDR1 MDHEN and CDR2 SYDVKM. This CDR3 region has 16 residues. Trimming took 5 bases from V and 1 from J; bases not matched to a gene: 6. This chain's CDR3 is CASSPAGQGAKNIQYF. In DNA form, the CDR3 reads TGTGCCAGCAGTCCCGCGGGACAGGGCGCCAAAAACATTCAGTACTTC. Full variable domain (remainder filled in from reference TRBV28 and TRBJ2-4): DVKVTQSSRYLVKRTGEKVFLECVQDMDHENMFWYRQDPGLGLRLIYFSYDVKMKEKGDIPEGYSVSREKKERFSLILESASTNQTSMYLCASSPAGQGAKNIQYFGAGTRLSVL.

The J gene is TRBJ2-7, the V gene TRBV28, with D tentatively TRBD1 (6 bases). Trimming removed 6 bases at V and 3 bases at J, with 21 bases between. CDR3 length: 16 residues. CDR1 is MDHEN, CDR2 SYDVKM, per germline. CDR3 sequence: CASRIGTLYGNYEQYF. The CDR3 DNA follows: TGTGCCAGCAGGATAGGGACACTTTACGGAAACTACGAGCAGTACTTC.

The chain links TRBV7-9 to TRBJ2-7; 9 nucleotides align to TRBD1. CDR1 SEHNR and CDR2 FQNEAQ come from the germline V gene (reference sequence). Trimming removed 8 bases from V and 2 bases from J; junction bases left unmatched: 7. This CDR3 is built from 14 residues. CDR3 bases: TGTGCCAGCTATGACCGGGACAGGGCCTACGAGCAGTACTTC. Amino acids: CASYDRDRAYEQYF. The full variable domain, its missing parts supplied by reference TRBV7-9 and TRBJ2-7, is DTGVSQNPRHKITKRGQNVTFRCDPISEHNRLYWYRQTLGQGPEFLTYFQNEAQLEKSRLLSDRFSAERPKGSFSTLEIQRTEQGDSAMYLCASYDRDRAYEQYFGPGTRLTVT.

The CDR3, as DNA: TGTGCCTGGGACAGGGAACGGTCACCCCTCCACTTT. Protein product: CAWDRERSPLHF. The V gene is TRBV30, the J gene TRBJ1-6; 7 nucleotides match TRBD1. V shed 5 bases, J shed 10 bases, and the junction held 5 bases outside the gene matches. The CDR3 covers 12 residues. Germline V gives CDR1 GTSNPN, CDR2 SVGIG (reference sequence).

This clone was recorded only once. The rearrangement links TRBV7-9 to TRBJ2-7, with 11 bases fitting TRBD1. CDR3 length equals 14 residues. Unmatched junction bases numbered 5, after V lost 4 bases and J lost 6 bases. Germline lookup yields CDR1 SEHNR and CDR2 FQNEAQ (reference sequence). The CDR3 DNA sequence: TGTGCCAGCAGCTCTAGGACAGGGGGCTCCGAGCAGTACTTC. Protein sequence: CASSSRTGGSEQYF.

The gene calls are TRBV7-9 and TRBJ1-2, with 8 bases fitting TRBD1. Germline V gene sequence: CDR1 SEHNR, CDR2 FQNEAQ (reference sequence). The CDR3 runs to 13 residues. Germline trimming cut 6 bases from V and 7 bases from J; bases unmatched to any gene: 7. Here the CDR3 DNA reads TGTGCCAGCAGTCCTACAGGGGGTGCTGGCTACACCTTC. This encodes CASSPTGGAGYTF.

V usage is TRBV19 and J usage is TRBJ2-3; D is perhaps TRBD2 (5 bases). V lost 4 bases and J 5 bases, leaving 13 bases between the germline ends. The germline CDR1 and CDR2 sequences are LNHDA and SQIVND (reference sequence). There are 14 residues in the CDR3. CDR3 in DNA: TGTGCCAGTAGTACCCCTTGGGAGAGAGATACGCAGTATTTT. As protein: CASSTPWERDTQYF. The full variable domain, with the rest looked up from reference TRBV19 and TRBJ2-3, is DGGITQSPKYLFRKEGQNVTLSCEQNLNHDAMYWYRQDPGQGLRLIYYSQIVNDFQKGDIAEGYSVSREKKESFPLTVTSAQKNPTAFYLCASSTPWERDTQYFGPGTRLTVL.